This TCR beta chain was profiled in a study of shared clonotypes between healthy human individuals. Study observations and caveats: In a few donors, around 5% of naive CD4 clonotypes appeared in common. On the whole, naive subsets had larger estimated richness than memory subsets had.

Germline loops: CDR1 SNHLY, CDR2 FYNNEI. Trimming left V 1 base short and J 10 bases short, with 14 bases between. The CDR3 has 14 residues. The authors loaded about 200 ng DNA, about 30,000 T cell genomes, into sorted-subset replicate PCRs. The data were produced by immunoSEQ multiplex PCR, yet TCRdb's version contains in-frame clones alone and is incomplete. The profile covers about 750,000 clones, with approximately 92% appearing a single time and less than 25% taken by the ten largest. In regard to this clone: Its antigen remains unidentified.

Terminally differentiated effector memory CD45RA+ cells were left out of the naive CD8 fraction, which was CD45RO-negative and positively selected for CCR7. Adults of Caucasian background living in Nashville, Tennessee made up all donors. The chain links TRBV2 to TRBJ2-1, with D tentatively TRBD1 or TRBD2 (5 bases each). The sequencing input was naive CD8+ T cells sorted from blood. This clonotype was sampled from a man in his thirties or forties in good health. The CDR3 here is CASSEGDLPEEQFF. The DNA of the CDR3 is TGTGCCAGCAGTGAAGGGGACCTGCCAGAGGAGCAGTTCTTC.